This note documents a single TCR beta chain sequence. The sample comes from a study of monozygotic twins with inflammatory bowel disease. Germline V lookup: CDR1 SGHRS, CDR2 YFSETQ. The CDR3 spans 16 residues. Blood was collected, around 2.6 ml per donor. TCRdb reprocessed the 5' RACE reads and stores each CDR3 protein as one record, lacking DNA. The repertoire shows 400,000 to 500,000 distinct CDR3 sequences; the top ten hold more than 2%. The sequenced material came from blood. V usage is TRBV5-1 and J usage is TRBJ2-1; no DNA is available, so the TRBD2 call from TCRdb remains unchecked. This receptor was identified in a human donor with ulcerative colitis or Crohn's disease, or a healthy co-twin of an affected twin (not recorded which). The CDR3 region is CASSLGAGVAYNEQFF.